A selection of T cell receptor beta chains follows, all from one sample in a study of cytomegalovirus exposure and HLA in healthy donors. Here immunoSEQ multiplex PCR was the method, and the copy in TCRdb shows in-frame clones only, minus some. Of 85,000 to 100,000 clones listed, around 77% were seen once; the top ten hold approximately 3.5%. Sequencing was carried out using PBMCs. The receptors come from a man in his forties in good health and CMV-seronegative. The CDR3 runs from the conserved cysteine through the conserved F or W. A D gene is named only where the DNA matches it firmly. Clone size, where shown, is once, few, many, or a class for clones that have expanded.

D gene,V gene,J gene,clone size,CDR3 protein,CDR3 DNA
.,TRBV21-1,TRBJ1-1,.,CASSEDGKQGPSEAFF,TGTGCCAGCAGCGAAGATGGAAAACAGGGGCCCTCTGAAGCTTTCTTT
.,TRBV27,TRBJ2-5,.,CASSLVGGGIKTQYF,TGTGCCAGCAGTTTGGTCGGTGGCGGGATAAAGACCCAGTACTTC
.,TRBV2,TRBJ1-2,.,CASSEYRARGYTF,TGTGCCAGCAGTGAATACAGGGCGAGGGGCTACACCTTC
.,TRBV6-1,TRBJ1-5,few,CASSDREGNQPQHF,TGTGCCAGCAGTGACAGGGAGGGCAATCAGCCCCAGCATTTT
.,TRBV2,TRBJ2-3,.,CASSAQGTQYF,TGTGCCAGCAGCGCTCAGGGTACGCAGTATTTT
.,TRBV2,TRBJ2-2,.,CASRTVHTGELFF,TGTGCCAGCAGGACAGTTCACACCGGGGAGCTGTTTTTT
TRBD2,TRBV30,TRBJ2-3,.,CAWRGTSRDTQYF,TGTGCCTGGAGAGGGACTAGTAGAGATACGCAGTATTTT
.,TRBV2,TRBJ1-1,.,CASSEQNTEAFF,TGTGCCAGCAGTGAACAGAACACTGAAGCTTTCTTT
.,TRBV9,TRBJ2-7,.,CASSVGEPVYEQYF,TGTGCCAGCAGCGTAGGGGAGCCCGTCTACGAGCAGTACTTC
.,TRBV15,TRBJ2-1,.,CATSIGEPGEQFF,TGTGCCACCAGTATCGGAGAACCGGGTGAGCAGTTCTTC
.,TRBV7-2,TRBJ1-2,.,CASSLEGVIASNYGYTF,TGTGCCAGCAGCTTAGAGGGGGTTATAGCTAGCAACTATGGCTACACCTTC
.,TRBV6-1,TRBJ1-2,.,CASRQQGGSYGYTF,TGTGCCAGCAGGCAGCAAGGAGGGTCCTATGGCTACACCTTC
TRBD1,TRBV6-5,TRBJ1-2,once,CASSYSPGGRGYTF,TGTGCCAGCAGTTACTCCCCAGGGGGCCGTGGCTACACCTTC
TRBD1,TRBV28,TRBJ1-1,once,CASSLPRTGNTEAFF,TGTGCCAGCAGTTTACCTCGGACAGGGAACACTGAAGCTTTCTTT
.,TRBV6-4,TRBJ1-3,.,CASSDPRVRGNTIYF,TGTGCCAGCAGTGACCCCAGGGTAAGGGGAAACACCATATATTTT
TRBD1,TRBV15,TRBJ2-7,.,CATSTTGQGVYEQYF,TGTGCCACCAGCACAACGGGACAGGGGGTCTACGAGCAGTACTTC
TRBD2,TRBV29-1,TRBJ2-5,.,CSVPVAGVSETQYF,TGCAGCGTTCCTGTAGCGGGAGTCAGTGAGACCCAGTACTTC
.,TRBV27,TRBJ2-7,.,CASSFFGVEGYEQYF,TGTGCCAGCAGTTTCTTTGGGGTGGAGGGCTACGAGCAGTACTTC
.,TRBV5-1,TRBJ2-7,.,CASSPDQGSYEQYF,TGCGCCAGCAGCCCCGACCAGGGATCCTACGAGCAGTACTTC
TRBD1,TRBV19,TRBJ1-1,.,CASIGTGRSNTEAFF,TGTGCCAGTATAGGGACAGGGCGTTCGAACACTGAAGCTTTCTTT
.,TRBV19,TRBJ1-5,.,CASSIRRHLGQPQHF,TGTGCCAGTAGTATAAGGCGGCATCTAGGACAGCCCCAGCATTTT
.,TRBV15,TRBJ1-4,few,CATSRDRGVNEKLFF,TGTGCCACCAGCAGAGATCGCGGGGTTAATGAAAAACTGTTTTTT
TRBD2,TRBV18,TRBJ2-5,.,CASSTLAGGLQETQYF,TGTGCCAGCTCAACGCTAGCGGGGGGCCTCCAAGAGACCCAGTACTTC
TRBD2,TRBV27,TRBJ2-1,.,CASSWGLGNEQFF,TGTGCCAGCAGTTGGGGACTAGGTAATGAGCAGTTCTTC
TRBD1,TRBV5-6,TRBJ1-5,many,CASSLRTGGNYQPQHF,TGTGCCAGCAGCTTGAGGACAGGGGGGAACTATCAGCCCCAGCATTTT
.,TRBV6-5,TRBJ2-7,.,CASSLSRGTGYEQYF,TGTGCCAGCAGCCTTAGCCGGGGTACTGGATACGAGCAGTACTTC
.,TRBV9,TRBJ1-3,.,CASSVGPGNTIYF,TGTGCCAGCAGCGTAGGGCCCGGAAACACCATATATTTT
.,TRBV28,TRBJ2-1,once,CASSKRYNEQFF,TGTGCCAGCAGTAAGAGGTACAATGAGCAGTTCTTC
TRBD2,TRBV7-6,TRBJ2-2,.,CASSLLTGGPRTGELFF,TGTGCCAGCAGCTTACTAACGGGGGGGCCGCGGACCGGGGAGCTGTTTTTT
.,TRBV9,TRBJ2-1,.,CASSVGSGRPGVREQFF,TGTGCCAGCAGCGTAGGTTCAGGCCGACCGGGGGTTAGAGAGCAGTTCTTC
TRBD1,TRBV6-6,TRBJ2-7,few,CASSRQTGSMAYEQYF,TGTGCCAGCAGTAGACAGACAGGGTCCATGGCCTACGAGCAGTACTTC
TRBD1,TRBV11-3,TRBJ2-5,few,CASSPGDRGWVVFETQYF,TGTGCCAGCAGCCCGGGGGACAGGGGCTGGGTGGTTTTCGAGACCCAGTACTTC
.,TRBV6-6,TRBJ2-1,.,CASRLGYEEFF,TGTGCCAGCAGACTCGGCTACGAGGAGTTCTTC
TRBD2,TRBV5-4,TRBJ2-7,.,CASSLGPGGTYEQYF,TGTGCCAGCAGCTTGGGCCCGGGGGGGACCTACGAGCAGTACTTC
.,TRBV28,TRBJ2-1,.,CASSHSPGRLNNEQFF,TGTGCCAGCAGTCATAGTCCAGGGCGATTAAACAATGAGCAGTTCTTC
.,TRBV30,TRBJ1-4,.,CAWSVTGGGEKLFF,TGTGCCTGGAGTGTAACGGGGGGCGGTGAAAAACTGTTTTTT
.,TRBV27,TRBJ2-2,.,CASSSQGLYTGELFF,TGTGCCAGCAGTTCGCAGGGTCTCTACACCGGGGAGCTGTTTTTT
.,TRBV5-4,TRBJ2-1,.,CASSLMGLGGHEQFF,TGTGCCAGCAGCTTGATGGGACTCGGGGGTCATGAGCAGTTCTTC
TRBD1,TRBV6-5,TRBJ1-1,.,CASRGGRGTEAFF,TGTGCCAGCAGAGGGGGCCGTGGCACTGAAGCTTTCTTT
.,TRBV11-2,TRBJ2-7,.,CASSPAGVPSSYEQYF,TGTGCCAGCAGCCCCGCAGGGGTCCCCAGCTCCTACGAGCAGTACTTC
TRBD1,TRBV19,TRBJ1-1,.,CASSENRGVDTEAFF,TGTGCCAGTAGTGAGAACAGGGGAGTGGACACTGAAGCTTTCTTT
TRBD1,TRBV7-9,TRBJ2-3,.,CASSLVPFMGQGTQYF,TGTGCCAGCAGCTTAGTCCCCTTTATGGGACAGGGTACGCAGTATTTT
TRBD1,TRBV5-4,TRBJ1-6,.,CASTSRTGNNSPLHF,TGTGCCAGCACCTCCCGGACAGGGAATAATTCACCCCTCCACTTT
.,TRBV16,TRBJ1-1,.,CASSQLRSTEAFF,TGTGCCAGCAGCCAATTACGTAGCACTGAAGCTTTCTTT
TRBD1,TRBV2,TRBJ2-7,.,CASNPRQGSYEQYF,TGTGCCAGCAACCCCAGACAGGGCTCCTACGAGCAGTACTTC
TRBD1,TRBV7-9,TRBJ1-2,.,CASSSNRGLLFHGYTF,TGTGCCAGCAGCTCAAACAGGGGGCTTCTCTTCCATGGCTACACCTTC
.,TRBV28,TRBJ1-3,.,CASRNRDRWAIYF,TGTGCCAGCAGAAACAGGGACCGGTGGGCCATATATTTT
.,TRBV4-2,TRBJ2-5,.,CASSQDPSTRETQYF,TGTGCCAGCAGCCAAGATCCTTCGACGAGGGAGACCCAGTACTTC
.,TRBV28,TRBJ2-7,.,CASSPPFIQAYEQYF,TGTGCCAGCAGTCCCCCTTTCATCCAGGCCTACGAGCAGTACTTC
.,TRBV11-2,TRBJ1-2,.,CASSLLLAGSSSIHGYTF,TGTGCCAGCAGCTTATTGTTGGCAGGGTCCTCTTCAATCCATGGCTACACCTTC
TRBD1,TRBV14,TRBJ1-4,.,CASRRTGTGDEKLFF,TGTGCCAGCAGGCGTACCGGGACAGGGGATGAAAAACTGTTTTTT
.,TRBV7-8,TRBJ2-5,few,CASSLGSRAQETQYF,TGTGCCAGCAGCTTAGGCAGCAGGGCACAAGAGACCCAGTACTTC
.,TRBV21-1,TRBJ1-5,.,CASSKGHGNQPQHF,TGTGCCAGCAGCAAAGGACATGGCAATCAGCCCCAGCATTTT
.,TRBV6-5,TRBJ1-4,few,CASSYDGSANEKLFF,TGTGCCAGCAGTTACGACGGCAGCGCTAATGAAAAACTGTTTTTT
TRBD2,TRBV29-1,TRBJ2-1,once,CSVGRTSGNNEQFF,TGCAGCGTTGGTAGGACTAGCGGAAACAATGAGCAGTTCTTC
.,TRBV7-9,TRBJ1-4,once,CASSTEGGGEKLFF,TGTGCCAGCAGCACAGAAGGGGGGGGTGAAAAACTGTTTTTT
TRBD2,TRBV28,TRBJ2-7,.,CASRNNGLGTYEQYF,TGTGCCAGCAGAAACAACGGACTAGGAACCTACGAGCAGTACTTC
.,TRBV29-1,TRBJ2-3,.,CSVGLGANTDTQYF,TGCAGCGTTGGGTTGGGGGCCAACACAGATACGCAGTATTTT
.,TRBV13,TRBJ1-2,.,CASSLRGGTVRGYTF,TGTGCCAGCAGCTTACGAGGAGGGACCGTCCGGGGCTACACCTTC
.,TRBV28,TRBJ1-5,.,CASSLSPPTQHF,TGTGCCAGCAGTTTGAGCCCTCCGACCCAGCATTTT